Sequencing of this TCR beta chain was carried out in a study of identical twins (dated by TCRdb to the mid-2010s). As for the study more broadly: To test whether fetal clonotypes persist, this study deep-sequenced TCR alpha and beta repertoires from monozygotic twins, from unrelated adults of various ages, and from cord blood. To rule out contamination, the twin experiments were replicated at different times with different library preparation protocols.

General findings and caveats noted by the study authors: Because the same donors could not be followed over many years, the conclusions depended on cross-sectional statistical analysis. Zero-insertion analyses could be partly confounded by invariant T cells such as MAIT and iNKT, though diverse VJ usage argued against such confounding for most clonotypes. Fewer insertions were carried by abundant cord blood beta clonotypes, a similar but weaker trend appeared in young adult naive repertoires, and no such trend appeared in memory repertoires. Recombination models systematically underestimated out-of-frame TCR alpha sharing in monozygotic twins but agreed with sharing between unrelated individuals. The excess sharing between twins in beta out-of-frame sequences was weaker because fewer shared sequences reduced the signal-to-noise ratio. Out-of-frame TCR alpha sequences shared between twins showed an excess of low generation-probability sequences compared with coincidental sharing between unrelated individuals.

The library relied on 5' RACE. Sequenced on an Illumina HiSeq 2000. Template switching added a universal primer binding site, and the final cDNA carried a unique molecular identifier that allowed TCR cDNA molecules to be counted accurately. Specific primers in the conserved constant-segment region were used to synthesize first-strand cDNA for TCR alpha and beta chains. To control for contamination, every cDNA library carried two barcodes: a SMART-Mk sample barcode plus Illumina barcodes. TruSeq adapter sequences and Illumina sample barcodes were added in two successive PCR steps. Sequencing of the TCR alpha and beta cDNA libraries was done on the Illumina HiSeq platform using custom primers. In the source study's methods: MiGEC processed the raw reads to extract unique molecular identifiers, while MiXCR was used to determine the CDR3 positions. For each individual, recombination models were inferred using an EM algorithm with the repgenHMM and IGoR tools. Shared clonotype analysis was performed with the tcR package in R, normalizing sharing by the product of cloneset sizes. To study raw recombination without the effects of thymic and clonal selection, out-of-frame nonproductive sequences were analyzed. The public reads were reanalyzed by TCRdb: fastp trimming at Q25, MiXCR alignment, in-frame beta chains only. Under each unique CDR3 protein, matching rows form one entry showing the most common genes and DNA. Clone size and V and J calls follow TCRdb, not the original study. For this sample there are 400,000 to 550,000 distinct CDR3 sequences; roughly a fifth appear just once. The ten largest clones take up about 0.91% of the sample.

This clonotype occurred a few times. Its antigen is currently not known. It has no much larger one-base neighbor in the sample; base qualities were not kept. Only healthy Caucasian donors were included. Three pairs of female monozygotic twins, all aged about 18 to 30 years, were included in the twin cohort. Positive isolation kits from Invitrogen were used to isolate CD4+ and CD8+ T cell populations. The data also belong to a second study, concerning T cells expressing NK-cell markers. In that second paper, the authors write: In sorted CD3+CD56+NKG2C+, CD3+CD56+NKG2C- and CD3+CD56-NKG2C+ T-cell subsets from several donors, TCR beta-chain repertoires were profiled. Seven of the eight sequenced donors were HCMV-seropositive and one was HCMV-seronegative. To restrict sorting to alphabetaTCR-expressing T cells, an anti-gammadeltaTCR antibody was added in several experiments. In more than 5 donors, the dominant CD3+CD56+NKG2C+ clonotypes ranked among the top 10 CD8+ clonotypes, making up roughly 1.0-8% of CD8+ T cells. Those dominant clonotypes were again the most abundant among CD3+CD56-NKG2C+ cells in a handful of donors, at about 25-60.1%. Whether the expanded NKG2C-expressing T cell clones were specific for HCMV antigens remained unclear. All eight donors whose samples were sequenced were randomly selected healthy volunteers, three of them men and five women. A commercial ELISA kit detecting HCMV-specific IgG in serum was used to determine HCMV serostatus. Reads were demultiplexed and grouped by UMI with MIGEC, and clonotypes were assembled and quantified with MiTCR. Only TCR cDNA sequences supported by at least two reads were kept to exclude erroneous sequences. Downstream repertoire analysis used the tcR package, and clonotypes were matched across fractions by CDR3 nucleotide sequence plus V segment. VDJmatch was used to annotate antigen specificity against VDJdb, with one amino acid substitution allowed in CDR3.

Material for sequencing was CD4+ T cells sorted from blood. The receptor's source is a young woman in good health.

The sequence in DNA is TGTGCCAGCAGTTACTCGCCGGGGGGACAAGATACGCAGTATTTT. This gives the protein CASSYSPGGQDTQYF. This sequence uses TRBV6-5 and TRBJ2-3; a weak D assignment points to TRBD2 (7 bases agree). The V end loses 0 bases and the J end loses 5 bases, and a stretch of 12 bases separates them. According to the germline V gene, CDR1 reads MNHEY and CDR2 reads SVGAGI. Including the terminal cysteine and phenylalanine, the CDR3 comprises 15 residues. Only the CDR3 portion is preserved as DNA: 45 bases, with reading frame beginning at the first base.